Listed below are T cell receptor beta chains from one sample, sequenced in a study of OX40 agonist ivuxolimab in advanced cancers. The table came from immunoSEQ multiplex PCR; TCRdb's copy has only in-frame clones and leaves some out. The data show around 100,000 clones, roughly 90% seen once. The material was CD4+ or CD8+ T cells sorted from blood, obtained in a trial of the OX40 agonist ivuxolimab. The receptors derive from an adult with an advanced solid tumor such as melanoma, head and neck, liver or kidney cancer. The conserved cysteine and the conserved F or W are not part of the CDR3 here.

V	J	CDR3
TRBV27	TRBJ2-7	AGSGSGRAGEQY
TRBV29-1	TRBJ2-5	SVGTNQETQY
TRBV2	TRBJ1-2	ASSEVNSGGYT
TRBV5-4	TRBJ2-5	ASSLNSLLAPQETQY
TRBV18	TRBJ2-3	ASSPRLADTDTQY
TRBV10-1	TRBJ2-3	ASSDSTSGPTDTQY
TRBV19	TRBJ2-3	ASSSGGRTDTQY
TRBV6-1	TRBJ1-1	ASKRQGLVGTEAF
TRBV10-3	TRBJ2-7	AISRDPANEQY
TRBV29-1	TRBJ2-1	SAPGQGSFEQF